This T cell receptor beta chain was retrieved from a study of human T cells and chemical hapten exposure. The time point was: pre-sensitization, week 0. Treatment indicated: therapeutic diphenylcyclopropenone sensitization with weekly scalp DPC. This clonotype was seen ten or more times. The CDR3 sequence is 19 residues long. V lost 4 bases to trimming and J lost 1 base; unmatched junction nucleotides: 8. Each CDR3 protein is one row after TCRdb ran MiXCR on the RACE reads. This sample has some 90,000 distinct CDR3 sequences; approximately 9% occur once, and the top ten carry about 2.5%. This chain connects TRBV23-1 to TRBJ2-3; 16 bases fit TRBD2. TRBV23-1 is noted as an ORF with a role that remains uncertain. The sequence was collected from a middle-aged man with alopecia areata. Some clones in this sample may be carry-over from other donors' samples. This sample comprised whole blood, obtained in connection with sensitization to the hapten diphenylcyclopropenone (DPC). Here the CDR3 reads CASSLAGTSGRAGTDTQYF. For the CDR3, the DNA is TGCGCCAGCAGTCTAGCCGGGACTAGCGGGAGGGCGGGCACAGATACGCAGTATTTT.